Following are 32 T cell receptor beta chains from one sample sequenced in a study of post-analysis software for immune sequencing data (dated by TCRdb to the mid-2010s). No antigen has been identified for these receptors. Receptor libraries were prepared by PCR. Sequencing used an Illumina HiSeq 2500. Unique molecular identifiers were incorporated into TCR beta cDNA libraries to reduce PCR and sequencing biases. The public reads were reanalyzed by TCRdb: fastp trimming at Q25, MiXCR alignment, in-frame beta chains only. Entries that share a CDR3 protein sequence are merged under the most common genes and DNA. In this sample the table shows hundreds of thousands of distinct CDR3 sequences, roughly 29% of which occur a single time. Of the sample, around 0.56% is held by the ten largest clones. Overall study outcomes, separate from this receptor: Significantly higher frequencies in patients than in controls were found for roughly 5 TRBV segments, including TRBV5-6, TRBV5-1 and TRBV20-1.

The sequenced material came from blood. The receptors shown here come from a girl between 5 and 17 years old with multiple sclerosis.

J is TRBJ2-1 and V is TRBV20-1, with 12 bases lining up with TRBD2. Trimming at V came to 5 bases and at J to 5 bases, leaving 7 bases not matched to a gene. Germline loops: CDR1 DFQATT, CDR2 SNEGSKA (reference sequence). The CDR3 runs to 15 residues. The CDR3 DNA is TGCAGTGCTCGTACCCTAGCGGGGGGGCACAATGAGCAGTTCTTC. This sequence encodes CSARTLAGGHNEQFF.

This clonotype has just a few counts. J is TRBJ1-1 and V is TRBV4-3; TRBD1 matches 7 bases. CDR1 is LGHNA, CDR2 YSLEER, per germline. The CDR3 sequence is 16 residues long. The junction had 4 bases not matched to a gene; V was cut back by 0 bases and J by 0 bases. The CDR3 is CASSQDPGQMNTEAFF. The CDR3 DNA follows: TGCGCCAGCAGCCAAGATCCGGGACAGATGAACACTGAAGCTTTCTTT.

CDR3 nucleotides: TGCGCCAGCAGCTTGAATGGCAGGGGCAACACTGAAGCTTTCTTT. It codes for CASSLNGRGNTEAFF. The chain carries TRBV5-1 and TRBJ1-1; D possibly corresponds to TRBD1 (6 bases). The V end lost 1 base, the J end lost 2 bases, and 12 bases lay between the germline ends. Germline V lookup: CDR1 SGHRS, CDR2 YFSETQ. The CDR3 covers 15 residues.

V is TRBV5-1 and J is TRBJ1-4, with 7 bases fitting TRBD1. This CDR3 is 16 amino acids long. Germline-derived CDR1 and CDR2 are SGHRS and YFSETQ. V lost 6 bases to trimming and J lost 6 bases; unmatched junction nucleotides: 14. CDR3 DNA sequence: TGCGCCAGCACCCTTGGGGGGACAGATAACGATGAAAAACTGTTTTTT. Residues: CASTLGGTDNDEKLFF.

The chain couples TRBV24-1 to TRBJ2-7, with 10 bases matching TRBD2. Unmatched junction bases numbered 4, after V lost 4 bases and J lost 2 bases. The length of the CDR3 is 15 residues. In germline, CDR1 is KGHDR, CDR2 SFDVKD. In nucleotides, the CDR3 is TGTGCCACCAGTGACCCGACTAGCGGGCCCTACGAGCAGTACTTC. It codes for CATSDPTSGPYEQYF.

CDR3 loop: CASTPSGETGTDTQYF. CDR3 DNA: TGTGCCAGCACCCCTTCGGGGGAAACGGGCACAGATACGCAGTATTTT. This rearrangement joins TRBV12-3 or TRBV12-4 to TRBJ2-3, with D possibly matching TRBD2 (6 bases). Trimming cost V 7 bases and J 1 base, with 18 bases left between them. The CDR3 extends over 16 amino acids.

The chain uses TRBV3-1 and TRBJ1-1, with a weak D call TRBD1 (6 bases). Germline V gene lookup returns CDR1 LGHDT and CDR2 YNNKEL (reference sequence). The V end lost 3 bases, the J end lost 10 bases, and 24 bases lay between the germline ends. The CDR3 is made up of 16 amino acids. CDR3 DNA sequence: TGTGCCAGCAGCCACCCCCGGGGGCGCGGTCTCTTCCGAGCTTTCTTT. Translation gives CASSHPRGRGLFRAFF. The whole variable domain, filled in from reference TRBV3-1 and TRBJ1-1, reads DTAVSQTPKYLVTQMGNDKSIKCEQNLGHDTMYWYKQDSKKFLKIMFSYNNKELIINETVPNRFSPKSPDKAHLNLHINSLELGDSAVYFCASSHPRGRGLFRAFFGQGTRLTVV.

In this sample, this clonotype turned up a few times. The chain joins TRBV20-1 to TRBJ2-7; 12 nucleotides line up with TRBD2. J lost 3 bases, V lost 0 bases, and 3 bases had no gene match. From germline, CDR1 is DFQATT and CDR2 SNEGSKA (reference sequence). The CDR3 has 15 amino acids. The CDR3 nucleotides are TGCAGTGCTAGAGAACTAGCGGGAGGAGTCTACGAGCAGTACTTC. Translation: CSARELAGGVYEQYF.

The V gene is TRBV4-1, the J gene TRBJ2-1; D may be TRBD1 or TRBD2 (5 bases each). Trimming took 3 bases from V and 0 from J, leaving 6 bases between them. Germline V gene lookup returns CDR1 MGHRA and CDR2 YSYEKL. The CDR3 is made up of 14 amino acids. In nucleotides, the CDR3 is TGCGCCAGCAGCCATGGGGGCTCCTACAATGAGCAGTTCTTC. Translating it yields CASSHGGSYNEQFF.

The table lists this clonotype with a few counts. This sequence joins TRBV7-9 and TRBJ2-5; D possibly matches TRBD1 or TRBD2 (5 bases each). The CDR3 runs to 14 residues. V was trimmed by 8 bases and J by 4 bases, leaving 17 bases between them. Germline CDR1 and CDR2: SEHNR and FQNEAQ (reference sequence). The CDR3 nucleotides are TGTGCCAGCCGAGGGTTGGGGACGGGAGAGACCCAGTACTTC. Amino acid sequence: CASRGLGTGETQYF.

In the case of this clonotype: Just one base apart from a much larger clone, this may be a read error. The chain couples TRBV7-9 to TRBJ2-7; D remains ambiguous. The J call could be wrong; TRBJ2-5 is a better fit for the DNA end. This CDR3 is 13 amino acids long. Germline CDR1 and CDR2: SEHNR and FQNEAQ (reference sequence). CDR3 DNA: TGTGCCGGCAGCTTAGGACGTGGTGAGACCCAGTACTTC. It yields the protein CAGSLGRGETQYF.

The chain has TRBV6-1 and TRBJ2-5, with 8 bases fitting TRBD2. CDR1 is MNHNS and CDR2 is SASEGT in the germline V gene. V shed 6 bases and J 5 bases; nucleotides not matched to a gene: 17. CDR3 size: 17 residues. The DNA for the CDR3 is TGTGCCAGCAGCCAGTTACGGGAGGGCTTGTCTCGCGAGACCCAGTACTTC. It encodes CASSQLREGLSRETQYF.

This clonotype was recorded a few times. The CDR3 is CASRSETGGYEQYF. In DNA, the CDR3 is TGTGCCAGCAGGAGCGAGACAGGCGGCTACGAGCAGTACTTC. The genes are TRBV12-3 or TRBV12-4 and TRBJ2-7, with D maybe TRBD1 (6 bases). This CDR3 has 14 amino acids. Deletions cut 6 bases from V and 3 bases from J, with 15 bases between.

At least ten counts were recorded for this clonotype. The rearrangement joins TRBV6-2 or TRBV6-3 to TRBJ2-3; tentatively, D is TRBD1 or TRBD2 (5 bases each). Trimming stripped 5 bases from V and 0 bases from J, with 6 bases between. Looked up from germline, CDR1 is MNHEY and CDR2 is SVGEGT. This CDR3 is 13 amino acids long. CDR3 loop: CASSRDSTDTQYF. CDR3 nucleotide sequence: TGTGCCAGCAGTCGGGACAGCACAGATACGCAGTATTTT.

This chain links TRBV20-1 with TRBJ2-7; no clear D. The CDR3 is 13 residues long. V lost 2 bases and J lost 10, with 18 bases in between. CDR1 DFQATT and CDR2 SNEGSKA come from the germline V gene (reference sequence). The CDR3 nucleotides are TGCAGTGCTAGACAGTTAGCCAAAAACGTTCAGTACTTC. This codes for CSARQLAKNVQYF.

CDR3 nucleotide sequence: TGCGCCAGCAGCTTGTTGGGGCGGAGCTCCTACGAGCAGTACTTC. Translation gives CASSLLGRSSYEQYF. V gene TRBV5-1 combines with J gene TRBJ2-7, with D tentatively TRBD1 (5 bases). From germline, CDR1 is SGHRS and CDR2 YFSETQ. Trimming removed 1 base at V and 0 bases at J, with 11 bases between. The CDR3 contains 15 residues.

The rearrangement links TRBV15 to TRBJ2-7, with TRBD1 matching 7 bases. V lost 4 bases and J lost 12; bases outside the gene matches: 21. The CDR3 consists of 16 residues. CDR1 is LNHNV, CDR2 YYDKDF, per germline (reference sequence). This CDR3 reads CATSIRGQAKKNIPYF. Written as DNA, the CDR3 is TGTGCCACCAGCATCCGAGGACAGGCAAAGAAAAACATTCCGTACTTC.

This chain uses TRBV7-8 with TRBJ2-2; maybe TRBD2 (5 bases). Germline CDR1 reads SGHVS; CDR2 reads FQNEAQ. Between the trimmed V and J ends, which lost 3 bases and 7 bases, there was a span of 12 bases. The length of the CDR3 is 14 residues. The CDR3: CASSFAGISGELFF. CDR3 DNA sequence: TGTGCCAGCAGCTTCGCCGGGATCAGCGGGGAGCTGTTTTTT.

V and J are TRBV4-2 and TRBJ2-5; no clear D. CDR1 and CDR2 (germline): LGHNA, YNFKEQ. V lost 0 bases to trimming and J lost 13 bases, with 15 bases between them. The CDR3 is 13 residues long. The CDR3 DNA follows: TGTGCCAGCAGCCAAGATGGCACTACCCACCTGTACTTC. Its translation: CASSQDGTTHLYF.

This clonotype has a handful of counts. The V call is TRBV7-2, the J call TRBJ2-1; TRBD2 is a possible D gene (5 bases). V lost 2 bases and J 8 bases, leaving 10 bases between the germline ends. Germline CDR1 reads SGHTA; CDR2 reads FQGNSA. This CDR3 is built from 13 residues. The CDR3 DNA sequence: TGTGCCAGCAGCTTAAGTGGACTCTATGAGCAGTTCTTC. Residues: CASSLSGLYEQFF.

A remark on this clonotype: A much larger clonotype is one base distant, so this may be a read error. This chain links TRBV7-2 with TRBJ2-5; tentatively, D is TRBD1 or TRBD2 (6 bases each). The DNA end is a closer match to TRBJ2-1, so the J assignment may be wrong. The CDR3 is 14 amino acids. CDR1 is SGHTA and CDR2 is FQGNSA in the germline V gene. The CDR3 region has the DNA TGTGCCAGCAGCCGTCCGGGGGCCCAAGAGACCCAGTTCTTC. Its protein is CASSRPGAQETQFF.

This clonotype was counted only a few times. The chain has TRBV11-2 and TRBJ2-1; 10 bases match TRBD1. The V gene's germline CDR1 is SGHAT and CDR2 FQNNGV. J gave up 8 bases and V 5 bases, and 9 bases lay outside the gene matches. The CDR3 covers 15 residues. Here the CDR3 reads CASSPWDRGVDEQFF. As DNA, the CDR3 is TGTGCCAGCAGCCCCTGGGACAGGGGCGTCGATGAGCAGTTCTTC. The variable domain in full, completed from reference TRBV11-2 and TRBJ2-1, reads EAGVAQSPRYKIIEKRQSVAFWCNPISGHATLYWYQQILGQGPKLLIQFQNNGVVDDSQLPKDRFSAERLKGVDSTLKIQPAKLEDSAVYLCASSPWDRGVDEQFFGPGTRLTVL.

With respect to this clonotype: Compared with germline, one end of the junction differs, possibly owing to a read error. V is TRBV5-1 and J is TRBJ2-7, with D uncertain. The CDR3 extends over 13 amino acids. CDR1 is SGHRS, CDR2 YFSETQ, per germline. CDR3 protein: CTSSRPPSYEQYF. Here the CDR3 DNA reads TGCACCAGCAGCCGCCCGCCTTCCTACGAGCAGTACTTC.

The V and J genes are TRBV7-2 and TRBJ1-2; 7 bases fit TRBD1. Trimming took 1 base from V and 4 from J; bases not matched to a gene: 6. The CDR3 loop spans 15 amino acids. CDR1 and CDR2 from the germline V gene are SGHTA and FQGNSA. The CDR3 DNA sequence: TGTGCCAGCAGCTTAGTGAGGGGGCAAGGCTATGGCTACACCTTC. Its protein product is CASSLVRGQGYGYTF.

This clonotype was detected a few times. V and J are TRBV27 and TRBJ1-5; no definite D call. Germline V gene data show CDR1 as MNHEY and CDR2 as SMNVEV (reference sequence). This CDR3 contains 14 residues. Deletions cut 5 bases from V and 5 bases from J, with 13 bases between. CDR3 coding DNA: TGTGCCAGCAGTACCCTGCGGGTCGATCAGCCCCAGCATTTT. Amino acids: CASSTLRVDQPQHF.

In its sample, this clonotype was seen a few times. The rearrangement links TRBV21-1 to TRBJ2-1; the table assigns TRBD2, which was not confirmed against the DNA. TRBV21-1 is designated a pseudogene. This CDR3 region has 15 residues. The CDR3 region is CASSTLPHPYNEQFF. The CDR3 coding sequence is TGTGCCAGCAGCACGCTACCTCACCCCTACAATGAGCAGTTCTTC.

This clonotype was detected only a few times. The genes are TRBV5-6 and TRBJ2-5, with D tentatively TRBD1 (6 bases). V shed 3 bases and J shed 3 bases, with 9 bases lying between them. Germline V gene lookup returns CDR1 SGHDT and CDR2 YYEEEE. There are 13 residues in the CDR3. In DNA, the CDR3 is TGTGCCAGCAGCTGGAGGACAGAAGAGACCCAGTACTTC. Translating gives CASSWRTEETQYF.

The CDR3 loop reads CSALVSSSYNEQFF. The CDR3, as DNA: TGCAGTGCTCTAGTATCGAGCTCCTACAATGAGCAGTTCTTC. The chain combines TRBV20-1 with TRBJ2-1; D remains ambiguous. Germline V gene data show CDR1 as DFQATT and CDR2 as SNEGSKA (reference sequence). The length of the CDR3 is 14 residues. Trimming removed 5 bases from V and 0 bases from J, with 11 bases in between.

V is TRBV9 and J is TRBJ2-1; a possible D gene is TRBD2 (6 bases). Germline CDR1 reads SGDLS; CDR2 reads YYNGEE. The V end lost 4 bases, the J end lost 5 bases, and 13 bases lay between the germline ends. The length of the CDR3 is 14 residues. The CDR3 DNA reads as TGTGCCAGCAGCTCGGGGGTTTTAGACAATGAGCAGTTCTTC. Translation: CASSSGVLDNEQFF.

Only a few counts were recorded for this clonotype. The chain uses TRBV20-1 and TRBJ2-5; 8 bases are a match to TRBD2. Looked up from germline, CDR1 is DFQATT and CDR2 is SNEGSKA (reference sequence). V dropped 6 bases and J dropped 2; count of bases not matched to a gene: 8. CDR3 length: 14 amino acids. The DNA for the CDR3 is TGCAGTGCACGGGGGGGGAGGGAGCAAGAGACCCAGTACTTC. Protein product: CSARGGREQETQYF.

The chain carries TRBV7-9 and TRBJ2-6; D is unclear. V was trimmed by 2 bases and J by 4 bases, leaving 18 bases between them. The germline V gene encodes CDR1 SEHNR and CDR2 FQNEAQ (reference sequence). The length of the CDR3 is 18 residues. CDR3 bases: TGTGCCAGCAGCTTACGAGTGACCCCCTTGGCCGGGGCCAACGTCCTGACTTTC. Translated, it gives CASSLRVTPLAGANVLTF. The variable domain in full, with the rest retrieved from reference TRBV7-9 and TRBJ2-6, is DTGVSQNPRHKITKRGQNVTFRCDPISEHNRLYWYRQTLGQGPEFLTYFQNEAQLEKSRLLSDRFSAERPKGSFSTLEIQRTEQGDSAMYLCASSLRVTPLAGANVLTFGAGSRLTVL.

This clonotype has more than one count but fewer than ten. The chain joins TRBV20-1 to TRBJ1-2; weak D call: TRBD1 (6 bases). CDR1 is DFQATT and CDR2 is SNEGSKA in the germline V gene (reference sequence). Between the trimmed V and J ends, which lost 5 bases and 8 bases, there was a span of 12 bases. The CDR3 length is 11 residues. This CDR3 is CSAPDSPGYTF. The CDR3 region has the DNA TGCAGTGCTCCGGACAGCCCGGGCTACACCTTC.